This TCR beta chain is drawn from a study of blood T cell repertoires in COVID-19. Overall study: Material from acute and convalescent COVID-19 was sourced from the United States, Italy and Spain. T cells, B-cell-depleted T cells, or PBMCs provided the cDNA or gDNA that served as material.

V lost 3 bases and J 0 bases, leaving 10 bases between the germline ends. CDR1 and CDR2 from the germline V gene are SGHNT and YYREEE (reference sequence). The CDR3 runs to 14 residues. In the original workflow: Cell counts per sample came from amplifying reference gene primers. The repertoire was sequenced with immunoSEQ multiplex PCR; TCRdb's copy has only in-frame clones and lacks some. V, J and clone size were drawn from that table, and D and trimming were deduced from the DNA. The profile covers roughly 240,000 clones, with around 86% appearing a single time and just over 3% taken by the ten largest.

The sequence was collected from a woman aged 25 to 39 who had recovered from COVID-19. The sequencing input was peripheral blood. This chain links TRBV5-4 with TRBJ2-7; possible D gene TRBD1, 6 bases. This CDR3 is CASSSDRLSYEQYF. CDR3 bases: TGTGCCAGCAGCTCTGACAGGCTCTCCTACGAGCAGTACTTC.